The next 10 T cell receptor beta chains were all read from a single sample in a study of Graves' ophthalmopathy and Graves' hyperthyroidism. Amplified material comprised TCR beta CDR3 regions derived from RNA transcripts. HTBI primers were used in a first-round RT-PCR, which preceded a second-round multiplex PCR. Using its own MiXCR run on the multiplex PCR reads, TCRdb lists one record per CDR3 protein. The sample lists some 150,000 distinct CDR3 sequences, around 40% occurring once. The sequencing input was peripheral blood. The receptors stem from a man aged 25 to 45 with Graves' ophthalmopathy.

The chain is built from TRBV30 and TRBJ2-7; 7 nucleotides line up with TRBD2. CDR3 size: 11 residues. V lost 4 bases, J lost 7 bases, and 4 bases stayed unmatched. The V gene's germline CDR1 is GTSNPN and CDR2 SVGIG (reference sequence). The CDR3 coding sequence is TGTGCCTGGACGTGGGGGGGGGAGCAGTACTTC. As protein: CAWTWGGEQYF.

This clonotype was seen many times. The rearrangement joins TRBV4-3 to TRBJ2-7; possibly TRBD2 for D (6 bases). The germline V gene encodes CDR1 LGHNA and CDR2 YSLEER. V was pared by 0 bases and J by 3 bases, with 12 bases between. The CDR3 covers 15 residues. CDR3 coding DNA: TGCGCCAGCAGCCAAGAGAGGGCGGGGATCTACGAGCAGTACTTC. Its translation: CASSQERAGIYEQYF.

The genes are TRBV20-1 and TRBJ2-7; D gene ambiguous. The germline V gene has CDR1 DFQATT and CDR2 SNEGSKA (reference sequence). With 0 bases removed from V and 6 bases from J, the gap between germline ends came to 9 bases. The CDR3 totals 12 residues. The CDR3: CSARDLGPEQYF. The CDR3 DNA follows: TGCAGTGCTAGAGATCTAGGTCCCGAGCAGTACTTC.

The chain is built from TRBV6-1 and TRBJ2-5; TRBD2 matches at 10 bases. Looked up from germline, CDR1 is MNHNS and CDR2 is SASEGT. V lost 6 bases to trimming and J lost 5 bases; unmatched junction nucleotides: 12. CDR3 length equals 16 residues. The CDR3 DNA reads TGTGCCAGCAGGGACACGACCGGGACTAGCGAGGAGACCCAGTACTTC. Its translation: CASRDTTGTSEETQYF.

This clonotype has at least ten counts. V usage is TRBV5-1 and J usage is TRBJ2-7; D perhaps matches TRBD1 (5 bases). This CDR3 spans 15 amino acids. Germline CDR1 is SGHRS and CDR2 is YFSETQ. Between the trimmed V and J ends, which lost 4 bases and 1 base, there was a span of 15 bases. The CDR3: CASSLDNLLSYEQYF. The CDR3 nucleotides read TGCGCCAGCAGCCTGGACAACCTTCTTTCCTACGAGCAGTACTTC.

The V call is TRBV28, the J call TRBJ2-7; 11 bases line up with TRBD2. CDR1 and CDR2 (germline): MDHEN, SYDVKM. The junction had 15 bases not matched to a gene; V was cut back by 7 bases and J by 7 bases. CDR3 length: 16 residues. Written as DNA, the CDR3 is TGTGCCAGCACTACCCTCACTAGCGGGAGTAGGAAAGAGCAGTACTTC. This gives the protein CASTTLTSGSRKEQYF.

V and J are TRBV12-3 or TRBV12-4 and TRBJ1-1; 7 bases are shared with TRBD1. Trimming cost V 5 bases and J 2 bases; bases outside gene matches: 8. The CDR3 has 15 residues. For the CDR3, the DNA is TGTGCCAGCAGTAGCCGACAGGGCCTAAACACTGAAGCTTTCTTT. Encoded protein: CASSSRQGLNTEAFF.

This clonotype has a count of ten or more. The chain combines TRBV6-1 with TRBJ1-2; D may be TRBD1 (5 bases). The CDR3 has 11 amino acids. Germline V gene sequence: CDR1 MNHNS, CDR2 SASEGT. V dropped 6 bases and J dropped 5 bases, with 7 bases sitting between them. In nucleotides, the CDR3 is TGTGCCAGCAGCCAGGGATATGGCTACACCTTC. Amino acids: CASSQGYGYTF.

This clonotype has at least ten counts. The V gene is TRBV12-5, the J gene TRBJ2-5; 11 positions agree with TRBD2. The germline V gene encodes CDR1 LGHNT and CDR2 FRNRAP. The V segment lost 7 bases and the J segment 4 bases; nucleotides outside the gene matches: 11. The CDR3 loop spans 16 amino acids. CDR3 nucleotides: TGTGCTAGTGCCTACGTCGGGCTAGCGGGAGGAGAGACCCAGTACTTC. Amino acids: CASAYVGLAGGETQYF.

The table lists this clonotype with many counts. The J gene is TRBJ1-3, the V gene TRBV30, with a weak D call TRBD1 (5 bases). The germline V gene encodes CDR1 GTSNPN and CDR2 SVGIG (reference sequence). The CDR3 runs 14 residues. Trimming removed 4 bases from V and 3 bases from J, with 13 bases in between. Here the CDR3 reads CAWTDTGGGNTIYF. CDR3 bases: TGTGCCTGGACCGATACGGGGGGTGGAAACACCATATATTTT. The full variable domain, completed using reference TRBV30 and TRBJ1-3, is SQTIHQWPATLVQPVGSPLSLECTVEGTSNPNLYWYRQAAGRGLQLLFYSVGIGQISSEVPQNLSASRPQDRQFILSSKKLLLSDSGFYLCAWTDTGGGNTIYFGEGSWLTVV.